These T cell receptor beta chains were read from a single sample in a study of CD8+CD57+ T cells in acquired aplastic anemia. TCRdb ran MiXCR on the reads and lists one entry per CDR3 protein. The table shows around 200,000 distinct CDR3 sequences, with 55% to 65% occurring only once. Sequenced material: sorted CD4+, CD8+, or CD8+CD57+ T cells (not recorded which) from PBMCs. Every receptor here comes from a human donor with aplastic anemia. CDR3s include the opening cysteine and the closing phenylalanine or tryptophan. D genes are given only for firm matches. Size is omitted from some rows. Given values are once, few, many or a class for expanded clones.

CDR3nt: TGCAGTGCTAGATCCGTGGCCAGAGCCGATTCACCCCTCCACTTT
CDR3aa: CSARSVARADSPLHF
j_gene: TRBJ1-6
d_gene: -
v_gene: TRBV20-1
abundance: -

CDR3nt: TGCAGCGTTGAAATTAGGGAGAGGGAGCAGTACTTC
CDR3aa: CSVEIREREQYF
j_gene: TRBJ2-7
d_gene: -
v_gene: TRBV29-1
abundance: -

CDR3nt: TGTGCCAGCAGTGCTCAGGGGGGGGTTAGAGAAAAACTGTTTTTT
CDR3aa: CASSAQGGVREKLFF
j_gene: TRBJ1-4
d_gene: TRBD1
v_gene: TRBV2
abundance: -

CDR3nt: TGTGCCAGTAGTATTGCAGGGACGGAGCAGTTCTTC
CDR3aa: CASSIAGTEQFF
j_gene: TRBJ2-1
d_gene: -
v_gene: TRBV19
abundance: once

CDR3nt: TGTGCCAGTAGTATTTTCTCGGGTCCCAGAGAGCAGTTCTTC
CDR3aa: CASSIFSGPREQFF
j_gene: TRBJ2-1
d_gene: -
v_gene: TRBV19
abundance: -

CDR3nt: TGTGCCAGCAGTCCTTCCCGAGTCTACAGAGAGCAGTACTTC
CDR3aa: CASSPSRVYREQYF
j_gene: TRBJ2-7
d_gene: -
v_gene: TRBV7-9
abundance: -

CDR3nt: TGTGCCAGCAGCCTCTCCCTAGGACTAGCGGGACGGAAGCAGTACTTC
CDR3aa: CASSLSLGLAGRKQYF
j_gene: TRBJ2-7
d_gene: TRBD2
v_gene: TRBV14
abundance: -

CDR3nt: TGTGCCACCGCCAGGGGGGGAAGCAATCAGCCCCAGCATTTT
CDR3aa: CATARGGSNQPQHF
j_gene: TRBJ1-5
d_gene: TRBD1
v_gene: TRBV19
abundance: -

CDR3nt: TGTGCCAGCACCGGGAGACAGGGGGCTAGCTCCTACGAGCAGTACTTC
CDR3aa: CASTGRQGASSYEQYF
j_gene: TRBJ2-7
d_gene: TRBD1
v_gene: TRBV2
abundance: many

CDR3nt: TGTGCCAGCAGCCGCGAGACAGAGCCCCAGCATTTT
CDR3aa: CASSRETEPQHF
j_gene: TRBJ1-5
d_gene: -
v_gene: TRBV7-8
abundance: -

CDR3nt: TGTGCCAGCAGCCCTCCGGGACAGGGGGCAACCTACTCTGGAAACACCATATATTTT
CDR3aa: CASSPPGQGATYSGNTIYF
j_gene: TRBJ1-3
d_gene: TRBD1
v_gene: TRBV7-9
abundance: -

CDR3nt: TGTGCCAGCAGTATTCCGGACAGGGGCCGTGAAAAACTGTTTTTT
CDR3aa: CASSIPDRGREKLFF
j_gene: TRBJ1-4
d_gene: TRBD1
v_gene: TRBV7-9
abundance: -

CDR3nt: TGTGCCAGCACCCAAGCCCCCTCCGGAGGGACCCAGTACTTC
CDR3aa: CASTQAPSGGTQYF
j_gene: TRBJ2-5
d_gene: -
v_gene: TRBV7-9
abundance: -

CDR3nt: TGTGCCAGCAGTTATAGTGTCGGGGATTCGAGGTACGAGCAGTACTTC
CDR3aa: CASSYSVGDSRYEQYF
j_gene: TRBJ2-7
d_gene: -
v_gene: TRBV6-5
abundance: -

CDR3nt: TGTGCCAGCAGCTTTTATCGGGAGGTCTCTGGGGCCAACGTCCTGACTTTC
CDR3aa: CASSFYREVSGANVLTF
j_gene: TRBJ2-6
d_gene: TRBD2
v_gene: TRBV11-1
abundance: once

CDR3nt: TGTGCCAGCAGCTCCCAGGGCGGGGTGACCACAGATACGCAGTATTTT
CDR3aa: CASSSQGGVTTDTQYF
j_gene: TRBJ2-3
d_gene: -
v_gene: TRBV7-3
abundance: many

CDR3nt: TGCAGTGCTAGAGATAATCCTACGCAGTATTTT
CDR3aa: CSARDNPTQYF
j_gene: TRBJ2-3
d_gene: -
v_gene: TRBV29-1
abundance: -

CDR3nt: TGTGCCAGCAGCTCCTGGGCAGATACGCAGTATTTT
CDR3aa: CASSSWADTQYF
j_gene: TRBJ2-3
d_gene: -
v_gene: TRBV7-6
abundance: -

CDR3nt: TGCAGTGCTAGAGCGGGGGGCGGAAGACCCACAGATACGCAGTATTTT
CDR3aa: CSARAGGGRPTDTQYF
j_gene: TRBJ2-3
d_gene: -
v_gene: TRBV20-1
abundance: -

CDR3nt: TGTGCCAGCAGTGAACCGGCAGGGGGCGTTAACTCTGGGGCCAACGTCCTGACTTTC
CDR3aa: CASSEPAGGVNSGANVLTF
j_gene: TRBJ2-6
d_gene: TRBD1
v_gene: TRBV7-9
abundance: -

CDR3nt: TGTGCCAGCAGTGACTCGGATGCCGGGGAGCTGTTTTTT
CDR3aa: CASSDSDAGELFF
j_gene: TRBJ2-2
d_gene: -
v_gene: TRBV6-4
abundance: -

CDR3nt: TGCAGCGTTACCGTAGCGGGAGATACGCAGTATTTT
CDR3aa: CSVTVAGDTQYF
j_gene: TRBJ2-3
d_gene: TRBD2
v_gene: TRBV29-1
abundance: few

CDR3nt: TGTGCCACCAGCAGAGATCGTCAGGGAATGGATGGCTACACCTTC
CDR3aa: CATSRDRQGMDGYTF
j_gene: TRBJ1-2
d_gene: -
v_gene: TRBV15
abundance: -

CDR3nt: TGTGCCAGCAGCGTAGCTCCAGGGACAGCTTACTATGGCTACACCTTC
CDR3aa: CASSVAPGTAYYGYTF
j_gene: TRBJ1-2
d_gene: TRBD1
v_gene: TRBV9
abundance: many

CDR3nt: TGCGCCAGCAGCCAAGATCTGGGGGTCGCCTCCTACAATGAGCAGTTCTTC
CDR3aa: CASSQDLGVASYNEQFF
j_gene: TRBJ2-1
d_gene: -
v_gene: TRBV4-3
abundance: -

CDR3nt: TGTGCCAGCAGCCCCCCGTGGTTGGGGGGGCGAGAGACCCAGTACTTC
CDR3aa: CASSPPWLGGRETQYF
j_gene: TRBJ2-5
d_gene: -
v_gene: TRBV7-9
abundance: few

CDR3nt: TGTGCCAGCAGCTCGACTAGCGGGGGATCCAATGAGCAGTTCTTC
CDR3aa: CASSSTSGGSNEQFF
j_gene: TRBJ2-1
d_gene: TRBD2
v_gene: TRBV7-9
abundance: many

CDR3nt: TGTGCCAGCAGCTTAACGAGGACATACTACACAGATACGCAGTATTTT
CDR3aa: CASSLTRTYYTDTQYF
j_gene: TRBJ2-3
d_gene: -
v_gene: TRBV7-2
abundance: -

CDR3nt: TGCGCCAGCAGATGGACTAGTTATGCAGATACGCAGTATTTT
CDR3aa: CASRWTSYADTQYF
j_gene: TRBJ2-3
d_gene: TRBD2
v_gene: TRBV5-1
abundance: -

CDR3nt: TGTGCCAGCAGCTTAGGACGCGGGGTCCTTGAGCAGTTCTTC
CDR3aa: CASSLGRGVLEQFF
j_gene: TRBJ2-1
d_gene: -
v_gene: TRBV7-6
abundance: -

CDR3nt: TGTGCCAGCAGCTTAGGGCCCAATCAGCCCCAGCATTTT
CDR3aa: CASSLGPNQPQHF
j_gene: TRBJ1-5
d_gene: -
v_gene: TRBV7-2
abundance: -

CDR3nt: TGTGCCAGCAGCCAACAGGACAGGGGGCTAAGAGAGCCCCAGCATTTT
CDR3aa: CASSQQDRGLREPQHF
j_gene: TRBJ1-5
d_gene: TRBD1
v_gene: TRBV7-9
abundance: few

CDR3nt: TGCAGCTTGACAGGGAACGACTATGGCTACACCTTC
CDR3aa: CSLTGNDYGYTF
j_gene: TRBJ1-2
d_gene: TRBD1
v_gene: TRBV29-1
abundance: many

CDR3nt: TGCAGCGTTGAACGTAGCGGGGGATCGGAAGATACGCAGTATTTT
CDR3aa: CSVERSGGSEDTQYF
j_gene: TRBJ2-3
d_gene: TRBD2
v_gene: TRBV29-1
abundance: -

CDR3nt: TGTGCCAGCAGCCCCTCAGGGTGGGGCTACACCTTC
CDR3aa: CASSPSGWGYTF
j_gene: TRBJ1-2
d_gene: -
v_gene: TRBV7-6
abundance: -

CDR3nt: TGTGCCAGCAGCTTCCTCGGTCCCACAGATACGCAGTATTTT
CDR3aa: CASSFLGPTDTQYF
j_gene: TRBJ2-3
d_gene: -
v_gene: TRBV7-3
abundance: -

CDR3nt: TGTGCCACAACCGGGACAGGGGGAACCGGGGAGCTGTTTTTT
CDR3aa: CATTGTGGTGELFF
j_gene: TRBJ2-2
d_gene: TRBD1
v_gene: TRBV24-1
abundance: -

CDR3nt: TGTGCCAGCAGTTCCCGGACAGGGTGGGTCACATACGAGCAGTTCTTC
CDR3aa: CASSSRTGWVTYEQFF
j_gene: TRBJ2-1
d_gene: TRBD1
v_gene: TRBV12-3/TRBV12-4
abundance: -

CDR3nt: TGTGCCAGTAGTATGGGGCCCTTGCGGACTCGACGGACTAGTCCAGATACGCAGTATTTT
CDR3aa: CASSMGPLRTRRTSPDTQYF
j_gene: TRBJ2-3
d_gene: TRBD2
v_gene: TRBV19
abundance: -

CDR3nt: TGCGCCAGCAGCGCGGACAGATCCTACGAGCAGTACTTC
CDR3aa: CASSADRSYEQYF
j_gene: TRBJ2-7
d_gene: -
v_gene: TRBV5-1
abundance: -

CDR3nt: TGCAGTGCTAGAGATGCGTCCTACAATGAGCAGTTCTTC
CDR3aa: CSARDASYNEQFF
j_gene: TRBJ2-1
d_gene: -
v_gene: TRBV20-1
abundance: few

CDR3nt: TGTGCCAGCAGCCCTCGACAGGGGGCGCCTAACGAGCAGTACTTC
CDR3aa: CASSPRQGAPNEQYF
j_gene: TRBJ2-7
d_gene: TRBD1
v_gene: TRBV14
abundance: once

CDR3nt: TGTGCCAGCAGTTACTCGACGGGTTCCTTAGCTTACTTT
CDR3aa: CASSYSTGSLAYF
j_gene: TRBJ1-1
d_gene: -
v_gene: TRBV6-6
abundance: many

CDR3nt: TGTGCCACCAGCGATCTTAACTATGGCTACACCTTC
CDR3aa: CATSDLNYGYTF
j_gene: TRBJ1-2
d_gene: -
v_gene: TRBV15
abundance: -

CDR3nt: TGTGCCAGCACCAGCTCCGGGGGCGAGCAGTACTTC
CDR3aa: CASTSSGGEQYF
j_gene: TRBJ2-7
d_gene: -
v_gene: TRBV27
abundance: -

CDR3nt: TGTGCCACCAGTGATCCTCCCCTTGAGCAGTACTTC
CDR3aa: CATSDPPLEQYF
j_gene: TRBJ2-7
d_gene: -
v_gene: TRBV24-1
abundance: -

CDR3nt: TGTGCCAGCAGCTTACTGACAGGGTCTCAGTACTACGAGCAGTACTTC
CDR3aa: CASSLLTGSQYYEQYF
j_gene: TRBJ2-7
d_gene: TRBD1
v_gene: TRBV11-2
abundance: few

CDR3nt: TGCAGTGCTCAGGGAAGCGAGACCCAGTACTTC
CDR3aa: CSAQGSETQYF
j_gene: TRBJ2-5
d_gene: -
v_gene: TRBV20-1
abundance: -